The 13 T cell receptor beta chains reported below all come from one sample, sequenced in a study of metastatic and nonmetastatic thyroid tumors (dated by TCRdb to 2020 to 2022). Library method: PCR. The run used an Illumina HiSeq 4000. Using fastp trimming at Q25 and MiXCR clonotype assembly, TCRdb reanalyzed the public sequencing data and kept in-frame beta chains. A total of fewer than 10,000 clones appear in this sample, roughly two fifths of them only once. Of the sample, about a third falls within the top ten clones. Before undergoing thyroid surgery, none of the patients had been given any kind of treatment. Sample: tumor tissue. These receptors came from a male donor with papillary thyroid cancer or a benign thyroid nodule (not recorded which). Some clones in this sample may be carry-over from other donors' samples.

This clone counts as medium-sized. The chain couples TRBV6-2 or TRBV6-3 to TRBJ2-5; 12 nucleotides match TRBD2. Trimming removed 8 bases from V and 3 bases from J; junction bases left unmatched: 16. CDR1 and CDR2 (germline): MNHEY, SVGEGT. The CDR3 covers 18 residues. CDR3 nucleotide sequence: TGTGCCAGCGAACGGAAGATGCGACTAGCGGGAGTTGAAGAGACCCAGTACTTC. Its protein product is CASERKMRLAGVEETQYF.

The chain is built from TRBV11-1 and TRBJ2-1, with TRBD2 matching over 16 bases. The CDR3 has 17 amino acids. Germline CDR1 is SGHAT and CDR2 is FQDESV (reference sequence). Losses at the gene ends were 5 bases for V and 5 bases for J; bases not matched to a gene: 6. CDR3 residues: CASSTGTSGRADNEQFF. Written as DNA, the CDR3 is TGTGCCAGCAGCACCGGGACTAGCGGGAGGGCGGACAATGAGCAGTTCTTC.

The genes are TRBV20-1 and TRBJ2-1, with D perhaps TRBD2 (6 bases). CDR3 size: 14 residues. CDR1 is DFQATT, CDR2 SNEGSKA, per germline (reference sequence). CDR3 in DNA: TGCAGATTCTGGGACTCAAAAGCATCCAATGAGCAGTTCTTC. This gives the protein CRFWDSKASNEQFF.

The CDR3 nucleotides read TGTGCCAGCACTCCAACGGAGGGTTCTAACTATGGCTACACCTTC. As protein: CASTPTEGSNYGYTF. The gene calls are TRBV28 and TRBJ1-2; no reliable D call. V was clipped by 7 bases and J by 0 bases, with 15 bases between them. Germline-derived CDR1 and CDR2 are MDHEN and SYDVKM. CDR3 length: 15 residues.

This rearrangement joins TRBV30 to TRBJ1-3, with D uncertain. Trimming took 2 bases from V and 4 from J, leaving 9 bases between them. CDR3 size: 13 residues. Germline V gene data show CDR1 as GTSNPN and CDR2 as SVGIG (reference sequence). The CDR3 sequence is CAWSLAPGNTIYF. As DNA, the CDR3 is TGTGCCTGGAGTCTCGCTCCCGGAAACACCATATATTTT. Full variable domain (missing parts from reference TRBV30 and TRBJ1-3): SQTIHQWPATLVQPVGSPLSLECTVEGTSNPNLYWYRQAAGRGLQLLFYSVGIGQISSEVPQNLSASRPQDRQFILSSKKLLLSDSGFYLCAWSLAPGNTIYFGEGSWLTVV.

The chain combines TRBV20-1 with TRBJ1-3, with D maybe TRBD1 (6 bases). Germline loops: CDR1 DFQATT, CDR2 SNEGSKA (reference sequence). This CDR3 has 13 amino acids. Trimming pared 6 bases from V and 6 bases from J, leaving 15 bases between. CDR3 loop: CSAPTGWENTIYF. CDR3 nucleotide sequence: TGCAGTGCCCCGACAGGTTGGGAAAACACCATATATTTT.

The chain uses TRBV20-1 and TRBJ1-2; D remains ambiguous. The V end was cut by 0 bases, the J end by 0 bases, with 26 bases between. CDR1 is DFQATT, CDR2 SNEGSKA, per germline (reference sequence). The CDR3 length is 20 residues. The CDR3 nucleotides read TGCAGTGCTAGAGATCATTGGCCCTTACGGGGTGCGAGCCCTAACTATGGCTACACCTTC. It translates to CSARDHWPLRGASPNYGYTF.

The chain is built from TRBV18 and TRBJ2-3; perhaps D is TRBD1 or TRBD2 (5 bases each). Germline CDR1 KGHSH, CDR2 LQKENI. Between the trimmed V and J ends, which lost 0 bases and 0 bases, there was a span of 7 bases. This CDR3 spans 15 amino acids. The DNA for the CDR3 is TGTGCCAGCTCACCACCGGGACGGAGCACAGATACGCAGTATTTT. This codes for CASSPPGRSTDTQYF.

For this clone: A much larger clone differs by one base, so this may be a read error. This rearrangement joins TRBV11-3 to TRBJ2-2, with 7 nucleotides matching TRBD1. This CDR3 has 16 amino acids. Looked up from germline, CDR1 is SGHNT and CDR2 is YENEEA. Trimming cost V 5 bases and J 2 bases; bases outside gene matches: 8. The CDR3 here is CASSSGQAKNTGELFF. CDR3 DNA: TGTGCCAGCAGCAGCGGACAGGCGAAAAACACCGGGGAGCTGTTTTTT.

J is TRBJ2-3 and V is TRBV11-2; 7 nucleotides line up with TRBD2. This CDR3 has 17 amino acids. Trimming took 5 bases from V and 0 from J; bases not matched to a gene: 11. CDR1 is SGHAT, CDR2 FQNNGV, per germline. CDR3 nucleotides: TGTGCCAGCAGCCTTTGGAGCGCGGGAGAGAGCACAGATACGCAGTATTTT. This translates into CASSLWSAGESTDTQYF.

The chain uses TRBV5-5 and TRBJ1-2; no clear D gene. In germline, CDR1 is SGHKS, CDR2 YYEKEE (reference sequence). V was pared by 1 base and J by 0 bases, with 7 bases between. The CDR3 has 14 amino acids. As DNA, the CDR3 is TGTGCCAGCAGCTTGTCCGAAGCTAACTATGGCTACACCTTC. Encoded protein: CASSLSEANYGYTF.

The rearrangement joins TRBV5-1 to TRBJ2-1, with D tentatively TRBD2 (5 bases). Germline lookup yields CDR1 SGHRS and CDR2 YFSETQ. The CDR3 has 15 amino acids. Between the trimmed V and J ends, which lost 0 bases and 5 bases, there was a span of 12 bases. CDR3 protein: CASSLVSGNNNEQFF. For the CDR3, the DNA is TGCGCCAGCAGCTTGGTTTCGGGGAACAACAATGAGCAGTTCTTC.

This clone was counted only a few times. CDR3 DNA: TGTGCCAGCAGTTTGGGACTAGCGGGAGTCAATGAGCAGTTCTTC. Residues: CASSLGLAGVNEQFF. The genes are TRBV27 and TRBJ2-1, with TRBD2 matching 14 bases. This CDR3 comprises 15 residues. Germline V CDR1 and CDR2: MNHEY, SMNVEV (reference sequence). The V and J ends lost 3 bases and 6 bases, in that order; junction bases with no gene match: 1.